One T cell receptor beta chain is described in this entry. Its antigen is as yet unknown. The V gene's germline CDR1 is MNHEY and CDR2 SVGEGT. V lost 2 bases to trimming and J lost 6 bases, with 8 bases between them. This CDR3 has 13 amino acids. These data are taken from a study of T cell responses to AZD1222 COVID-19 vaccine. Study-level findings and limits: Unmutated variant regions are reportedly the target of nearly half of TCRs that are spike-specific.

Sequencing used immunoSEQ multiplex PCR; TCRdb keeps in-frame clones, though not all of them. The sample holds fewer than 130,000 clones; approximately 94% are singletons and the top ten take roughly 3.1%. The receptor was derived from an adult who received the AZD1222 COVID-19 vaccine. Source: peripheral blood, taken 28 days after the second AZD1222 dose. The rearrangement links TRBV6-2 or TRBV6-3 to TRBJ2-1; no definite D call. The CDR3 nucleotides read TGTGCCAGCAGTTACCTCCCTGCCAATGAGCAGTTCTTC. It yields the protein CASSYLPANEQFF.